This passage covers 5 T cell receptor beta chains from one sample sequenced in a study of T cells in Graves' hyperthyroidism and ophthalmopathy. Using RNA transcripts as the source, TCR beta CDR3 regions were amplified. With the HTBI primer set, the TCR CDR3 went through a first round of RT-PCR. MiXCR was run by TCRdb on the multiplex PCR reads, yielding one entry per CDR3 protein. This table has some 360,000 distinct CDR3 sequences, around a sixth appearing once. The sequencing input was blood. The source of these receptors is a middle-aged woman with Graves' ophthalmopathy.

The chain carries TRBV2 and TRBJ2-7, with D possibly being TRBD1 (7 bases). Germline V gives CDR1 SNHLY, CDR2 FYNNEI. Between the trimmed V and J ends, which lost 4 bases and 2 bases, there was a span of 15 bases. The CDR3 has 15 residues. CDR3 sequence (DNA): TGTGCCAGCAGTGGTGGGGGGACAGACACCTACGAGCAGTACTTC. Translating it yields CASSGGGTDTYEQYF.

The chain recombines TRBV5-1 with TRBJ1-1; D not certain. CDR1 is SGHRS, CDR2 YFSETQ, per germline. The V end was cut by 3 bases, the J end by 0 bases, with 9 bases between. The CDR3 extends over 14 amino acids. DNA of the CDR3: TGCGCCAGCAGCTCCTCCGGAATGAACACTGAAGCTTTCTTT. The encoded protein is CASSSSGMNTEAFF.

This clonotype was recorded many times. The DNA for the CDR3 is TGTGCCAGCAGTTACCTTAGACATGGGGGCTACACCTTC. Amino acid sequence: CASSYLRHGGYTF. The genes are TRBV6-5 and TRBJ1-2; D unresolved. Deletions cut 2 bases from V and 8 bases from J, with 12 bases between. The germline CDR1 and CDR2 sequences are MNHEY and SVGAGI. This CDR3 is built from 13 residues.

This clonotype was counted many times. J is TRBJ2-5 and V is TRBV15; no reliable D call. Trimming shortened V by 1 base and J by 1 base, and 4 bases separated the two germline ends. There are 13 residues in the CDR3. Germline V gene sequence: CDR1 LNHNV, CDR2 YYDKDF (reference sequence). The DNA for the CDR3 is TGTGCCACCAGCAGAGGGCTCCAAGAGACCCAGTACTTC. Amino acid sequence: CATSRGLQETQYF.

This clonotype was observed many times. This rearrangement joins TRBV20-1 to TRBJ2-7, with 9 bases aligning to TRBD1. The germline gives CDR1 DFQATT, CDR2 SNEGSKA (reference sequence). CDR3 length: 13 residues. V was clipped by 7 bases and J by 5 bases; unmatched bases: 9. The CDR3 loop is CSGELTGGDEQYF. CDR3 bases: TGCAGTGGGGAGTTGACAGGGGGGGACGAGCAGTACTTC.